This T cell receptor beta chain was documented in a study of cytomegalovirus exposure and HLA in healthy donors. Study observations and caveats: A highly shared variant cluster was judged a likely technical artifact. Across donors, most TCRs were seen rarely, yet some public ones were widespread. What a later analysis reportedly showed was that an Asian-associated ancestry cluster had fewer N-insertions than the roughly 700-donor mean.

Germline assignment: CDR1 SGDLS and CDR2 YYNGEE. This CDR3 has 13 amino acids. Trimming took 0 bases from V and 2 from J, leaving 4 bases between them. A word on this clone: The antigen is unknown. This specimen includes other DNA sequences encoding the same CDR3.

The PCR made use of 60 Vbeta and 13 Jbeta primers. The data were produced by immunoSEQ multiplex PCR, yet TCRdb's version contains in-frame clones alone and is incomplete. The sample contains under 150,000 clones, nearly 85% of which appear only once. Sequenced input: PBMCs. The clonotype was recovered from a boy between 10 and 17 years old in good health and CMV-seronegative. This rearrangement joins TRBV9 to TRBJ2-3; no definite D call. The CDR3 is CASSVASTDTQYF. CDR3 sequence (DNA): TGTGCCAGCAGCGTAGCCTCCACAGATACGCAGTATTTT.